The 7 T cell receptor beta chains below come from one sample, sequenced in a study of somatic mutations in cytotoxic T cells in rheumatoid arthritis. Sequenced by immunoSEQ multiplex PCR; TCRdb stores in-frame clones only, minus some. The sample carries tens of thousands of clones, around 87% recorded once. The sequencing input was CD8+ T cells sorted from blood. These receptors came from an adult with rheumatoid arthritis.

The chain couples TRBV29-1 to TRBJ2-5; TRBD2 aligns across 8 bases. The germline V gene has CDR1 SQVTM and CDR2 ANQGSEA. This CDR3 contains 16 residues. Trimming cost V 3 bases and J 7 bases; bases outside gene matches: 16. The CDR3 bases are TGCAGCGTTGACCTTGGTCGGGAGGGCCTCGTATGGACCCAGTACTTC. Translating it yields CSVDLGREGLVWTQYF.

The V call is TRBV7-9, the J call TRBJ2-3, with 12 bases aligning to TRBD2. This CDR3 region has 17 residues. Germline V CDR1 and CDR2: SEHNR, FQNEAQ (reference sequence). Trimming cost V 5 bases and J 6 bases; bases outside gene matches: 12. DNA for the CDR3: TGTGCCAGCAGCGCCCGAAGGACTAGCGGGACCCATGATACGCAGTATTTT. The encoded protein is CASSARRTSGTHDTQYF. The full variable domain, rest sourced from reference TRBV7-9 and TRBJ2-3, is DTGVSQNPRHKITKRGQNVTFRCDPISEHNRLYWYRQTLGQGPEFLTYFQNEAQLEKSRLLSDRFSAERPKGSFSTLEIQRTEQGDSAMYLCASSARRTSGTHDTQYFGPGTRLTVL.

V is TRBV30 and J is TRBJ1-3; TRBD1 is a possible D gene (5 bases). The length of the CDR3 is 15 residues. Trimming took 1 base from V and 4 from J, leaving 14 bases between them. Per the germline V gene, CDR1 is GTSNPN and CDR2 is SVGIG (reference sequence). The CDR3 DNA reads as TGTGCCTGGAGTGCCGGTTTGGGGGTCGGAAACACCATATATTTT. It codes for CAWSAGLGVGNTIYF.

This chain connects TRBV30 to TRBJ1-2; D possibly corresponds to TRBD1 (5 bases). The CDR3 totals 13 residues. In germline, CDR1 is GTSNPN, CDR2 SVGIG (reference sequence). Trimming removed 2 bases from V and 3 bases from J, with 10 bases in between. The CDR3 sequence is CAWSIGTDYGYTF. The DNA for the CDR3 is TGTGCCTGGAGTATCGGGACGGACTATGGCTACACCTTC.

The chain couples TRBV7-6 to TRBJ2-3, with TRBD1 matching 8 bases. From germline, CDR1 is SGHVS and CDR2 FNYEAQ. Trimming took 4 bases from V and 3 from J; bases not matched to a gene: 6. The CDR3 has 15 residues. The CDR3 here is CASSSGQGITDTQYF. The CDR3, as DNA: TGTGCCAGCAGCTCCGGACAGGGTATAACAGATACGCAGTATTTT.

The V gene is TRBV9, the J gene TRBJ1-1; D uncertain. V was shortened by 0 bases and J by 7 bases, with 22 bases between the two germline ends. The CDR3 is made up of 17 amino acids. Germline values: CDR1 SGDLS, CDR2 YYNGEE. In DNA form, the CDR3 reads TGTGCCAGCAGCGTAGCGGCTCGAATGGATTCTCTCTATGAAGCTTTCTTT. Protein sequence: CASSVAARMDSLYEAFF.

J is TRBJ1-2 and V is TRBV6-6, with no clear D. Germline V CDR1 and CDR2: MNHNY, SVGAGI (reference sequence). Trimming removed 2 bases from V and 6 bases from J, with 7 bases in between. This CDR3 contains 12 residues. The CDR3 DNA reads as TGTGCCAGCAGTTACCCGGGCAATGGCTACACCTTC. Encoded protein: CASSYPGNGYTF.